Sequencing of this T cell receptor (beta chain) was carried out in a study of cytomegalovirus exposure and HLA in healthy donors. As regards this clone: Its antigen is undetermined.

Amplification used 60 Vbeta primers and 13 Jbeta primers. The table came from immunoSEQ multiplex PCR; TCRdb's copy has only in-frame clones and leaves some out. Of a few hundred thousand clones listed, roughly 80% are singletons. Study findings and constraints: Serostatus for CMV was the only available immune exposure information. A later analysis by the authors found several of the most significant clusters apparently linked to common viral pathogens.

It was healthy bone marrow donors who served as donors. Material: PBMCs. This receptor was identified in a man aged 30-40 years in good health and CMV-seronegative.

The CDR3 DNA follows: TGTGCCTGGTTAAGATTATCCGGTCACACTGAAGCTTTCTTT. The encoded protein is CAWLRLSGHTEAFF. V gene TRBV30 combines with J gene TRBJ1-1; the D is unclear. Germline V gene lookup returns CDR1 GTSNPN and CDR2 SVGIG (reference sequence). The V end was cut by 5 bases, the J end by 3 bases, with 16 bases between. This CDR3 is 14 amino acids long.